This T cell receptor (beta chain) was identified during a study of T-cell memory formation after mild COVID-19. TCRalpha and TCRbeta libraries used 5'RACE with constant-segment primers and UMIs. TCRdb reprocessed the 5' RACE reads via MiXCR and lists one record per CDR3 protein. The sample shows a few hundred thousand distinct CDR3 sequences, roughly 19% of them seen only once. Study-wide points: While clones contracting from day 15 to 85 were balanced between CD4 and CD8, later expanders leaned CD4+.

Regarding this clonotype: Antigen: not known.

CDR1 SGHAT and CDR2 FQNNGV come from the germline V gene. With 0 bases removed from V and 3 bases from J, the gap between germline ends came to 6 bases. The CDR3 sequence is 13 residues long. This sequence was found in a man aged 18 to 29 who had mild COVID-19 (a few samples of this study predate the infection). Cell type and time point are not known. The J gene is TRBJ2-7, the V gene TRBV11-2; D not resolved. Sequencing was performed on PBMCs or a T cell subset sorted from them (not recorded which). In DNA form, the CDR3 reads TGTGCCAGCAGCTTAGAGGAGATCTACGAGCAGTACGTC. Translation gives CASSLEEIYEQYV.